This TCR beta chain was profiled in a study of cytomegalovirus exposure and HLA in healthy donors (dated 2017 in TCRdb). As for the study more broadly: According to an earlier analysis of 587 of the donors, about 179 million T cells yielded over 90 million unique TCR beta sequences and roughly 280 Gb of sequence data. Approximately 300 gigabases of sequencing data and about 92 million unique TCR sequences made up an early release that covered 500 to 700 HLA-typed donors. The genetic ancestry cluster associated with self-reported Caucasian donors included 81% of the approximately 430 genotyped donors. The aim of the study was to test whether cataloging public T cell receptors could identify signatures of past pathogen exposure. Using immunosequencing, the study profiled T cell repertoires from around 680 subjects and related those repertoires to cytomegalovirus serostatus. A separate validation cohort of approximately 120 different subjects was used in addition to the roughly 620-subject first cohort. High-throughput TCR immunosequencing, statistical association of individual TCRs with disease status, and machine learning were combined to predict cytomegalovirus infection status. To study patterns of TCR occurrence, a later analysis re-analyzed previously published TCR beta repertoires from around 700 donors and added high-resolution HLA genotyping. Rather than drawing on any new phenotypic data, the later analysis identified candidate immune exposures from TCR beta sequences and the way those sequences occurred across donors. An earlier analysis of roughly 600 of the donors used high-throughput TCR beta sequencing to judge whether each TCR beta V gene segment behaved as functional or pseudogenic. Alongside the repertoire data, information on donor age, sex, ethnicity and CMV serostatus was compiled. A later genetic analysis took genome-wide SNP genotypes for about 65% of the 666 donors and used that subset as a discovery cohort. All discovery cohort repertoires had been generated on a single sequencing platform. HLA typing covered class I and class II loci at four-digit resolution. The number of typed donors differed by locus: about 629-640 for A, B, C, DRB1 and DQB1; approximately 520 for DQA1; some 610 for DPA1; and about 450 for DPB1. A handful of DR-DQ haplotypes were handled as single units for association and clustering because linkage in the cohort was strong. Across 398 genotyped donors of the cohort, an average of about 240,000 unique TCR beta nucleotide sequences per donor were sequenced, and around 19% of those sequences were non-productive.

The full study reports these points: The study gave a list of over 150 TCR beta chains associated with cytomegalovirus. A later analysis reported that several top co-occurrence clusters appeared linked to parvovirus B19, influenza, CMV and Epstein-Barr virus. The presence/absence analyses assumed that sequencing depth was roughly uniform across donors, and that assumption may not be true. Because some donors lacked HLA typing at each locus, the association tests relied only on the typed subset. While some public TCRs were present in many individuals, most TCR sequences turned up only very rarely across donors. The classifier was reported to diagnose cytomegalovirus status with high specificity and sensitivity in both the original and validation cohorts. In a later analysis, the rate of TCR association differed among HLA loci, with DRB1 alleles having the most associated TCRs and HLA-C alleles having the fewest. In vitro tests confirmed that three of the cytomegalovirus-associated TCR beta chains recognize cytomegalovirus antigens. The earlier analysis of 450 to 700 of the donors excluded over 15 rarely observed V segments, including chromosome 9 orphons, because counts were too low. The cohort was sequenced for TCR beta chains only, and without alpha or paired-chain data the features that could be detected were limited. Linkage disequilibrium might explain the correlated functional status among segregating V segments, but an unknown experimental factor could not be excluded. A further reported finding was that TCR beta sequences accurately predicted the HLA-A and HLA-B alleles for most subjects in the first cohort. According to a later analysis, most CMV-associated TCR beta chains appeared to be HLA-restricted, and the HLA associations seemed to be driven largely by CMV exposure. Compared with the roughly 720-donor mean, donors in an Asian-associated ancestry cluster had fewer N-insertions in productive TCRs, according to a later genetic analysis. In an earlier analysis of approximately 590 of the donors, most TCR beta V segments were observed in productive rearrangements about 87% or about 30% of the time, broadly matching IMGT annotations. The only immune exposure information available for the cohort was CMV serostatus. In a later genetic analysis, a missense DCLRE1C variant was associated with V-gene and J-gene trimming of TCR beta chains, and the association was replicated in an independent cohort. The authors suggested that the approach could potentially be extended to other disease states and immunological phenotypes. When HLA alleles, especially DR and DQ, strongly co-occurred, attributing TCR associations to individual alleles was difficult. In a later analysis, HLA-associated TCR beta chains showed more clonal expansion and lower generation probabilities than non-associated chains that were equally common. A cluster of highly shared sequence variants was judged likely to represent a technical artifact of the sequencing pipeline. Specific HLA alleles were associated with over 15,000 TCR beta sequences at a false discovery rate of 0.05 in a later analysis.

The cohort consisted of 666 healthy bone marrow donors. All cohort members were sampled while nominally healthy, although unrecorded immune exposures were likely present. The donor was CMV seronegative and belonged to the group of 352 seronegative cohort members. Each donor provided a peripheral blood sample, and peripheral blood mononuclear cells were used for TCR beta sequencing. The Qiagen DNeasy Blood Extraction Kit was used to extract genomic DNA from the blood cell samples. The protocol used for the library was the immunoSEQ multiplex PCR assay. For the multiplex PCR, a mixture combining 60 forward primers for TCR Vbeta segments and 13 reverse primers for TCR Jbeta segments was used. Amplification of the CDR3 region of rearranged TCR beta genes was performed with a multiplex PCR assay on genomic DNA. Amplified TCR beta libraries were sequenced as 87-base-pair reads on the Illumina HiSeq System. As for how the authors treated the data: Across the 700 or so repertoires, a later analysis counted 75 million to 90 million unique TCR beta chains, around 11 million of which were shared by at least two donors. Raw reads were error-corrected and collapsed into unique sequences with a nearest-neighbor algorithm that merged closely related sequences to remove PCR and sequencing errors. CDR3 sequences were aligned to IMGT reference sequences to assign V, D and J gene segments. For a sequence to be retained, a match of at least six nucleotides was required to both a V gene segment and a J gene segment. Rearrangements were classified as productive when the CDR3 lacked stop codons and remained in frame with V and J, and all other rearrangements were classified as non-productive. Following IMGT convention, CDR3 was defined as the stretch from the second conserved V-encoded cysteine to the conserved J-encoded phenylalanine. Sequences without an unambiguous match to a single V gene segment were excluded from the earlier analysis of about 600 of the donors. An earlier analysis of several hundred of the donors called V segments functional above 56.7% productive rearrangements and segregating when the between-donor standard deviation exceeded 5%. A statistical classification framework was developed to diagnose cytomegalovirus status using the catalog of TCR beta chain sequences. V and J gene assignment, in a later analysis, came from comparing TCR nucleotide sequences with IMGT/GENE-DB human TR gene sequences. A later analysis assigned CDR3 sequences and most-parsimonious VDJ recombination scenarios with the TCRdist pipeline. In a later analysis, each TCR beta chain was defined by its CDR3 amino acid sequence together with its V-gene family, and reads without a unique V-gene family were excluded. In a later analysis, 450 to 600 highly shared, low-generation-probability nucleotide sequences were removed to address suspected cross-contamination and a sequencing artifact. A later analysis calculated a clonal expansion index for each public chain from normalized within-repertoire ranks of inferred template counts. Generation probabilities in a later analysis came from a VDJ recombination model fitted to out-of-frame rearrangements, and those results were checked against IGoR. In a later analysis, hypergeometric tests were used to score TCR-TCR, TCR-HLA and TCR-CMV co-occurrence, with a repertoire-size bias correction applied to TCR pairs. False discovery rates were estimated in a later analysis by permuting HLA or CMV assignments 20 times. In a later analysis, co-occurring TCRs were grouped with DBSCAN, and TCRdist sequence similarity was added when clustering was performed within HLA-allele-positive subsets. Co-occurrence clustering excluded repertoires with fewer than 30,000 or more than 120,000 public chains, plus five with anomalous nucleotide sharing. The table comes from immuneACCESS by way of TCRdb, which keeps in-frame sequences with V and J called. Part of the clones is missing from these tables; in studies checked, under half for an unresolved V gene and the rest for unknown reasons. The V and J calls and the clone size are those of that table, but D and trimming were determined from the DNA. The sample table holds 93,000 or so clones. Clones ranked in the top ten supply around 3.2% of the sample.

Concerning this clone: It lacks a known antigen.

This clonotype was obtained from a man in his forties in good health and CMV-seronegative. The sample was PBMCs.

The CDR3 reads CASSLLPASNHEQYF. The DNA sequence reads TGTGCCAGCAGTTTATTACCCGCGAGTAACCACGAGCAGTACTTC. Recombination joined TRBV27 with TRBJ2-7; confidence is insufficient to name the D gene. CDR1 and CDR2, per the germline V gene (reference sequence), are MNHEY and SMNVEV. At the junction V is shortened by 1 base and J by 5 bases, with 15 bases in between. Including cysteine and phenylalanine, the CDR3 has 15 amino acids. Only the CDR3 region is kept as DNA, spanning 45 bases read in frame from base 1.